The rows below give T cell receptor beta chains drawn from one sample of a study of T cells after yellow fever vaccination. TCRdb fed the 5' RACE reads into MiXCR, producing one record per CDR3 protein. This sample has 70,000 or so distinct CDR3 sequences, with around 7.8% found just once. The starting material was CD8+ T cells sorted from PBMCs, obtained less than 11 days after the first yellow fever vaccination. The origin of the receptors is a young man who received the YFV17D yellow fever vaccine. Both conserved end residues are part of each CDR3. The D gene is left open where the match is weak. A row's size may be missing; if present it is once, few, many or a size class.

d_call	clone_size	v_call	j_call	cdr3_nt	cdr3_aa
TRBD1	many	TRBV4-1	TRBJ1-2	TGCGCCAGCAGCCAAGTCGGGACAGGGACCTATGGCTACACCTTC	CASSQVGTGTYGYTF
-	many	TRBV12-3/TRBV12-4	TRBJ2-7	TGTGCCAGCAGTCCCGACCAATACGAGCAGTACTTC	CASSPDQYEQYF
TRBD1	many	TRBV7-9	TRBJ1-4	TGTGCCAGCAGCCCGCGGGACAGGGGGGAGGAAAAACTGTTTTTT	CASSPRDRGEEKLFF
-	few	TRBV12-3/TRBV12-4	TRBJ2-3	TGTGCCAGCAGTCCATCCGGGGGCCCGCCCGAGAAGTATTTT	CASSPSGGPPEKYF
-	many	TRBV2	TRBJ2-3	TGTGCCAGCAGTGAAGCTGCCAGCACAGATACGCAGTATTTT	CASSEAASTDTQYF
TRBD1	-	TRBV5-5	TRBJ1-1	TGTGCCAGCAGCCTCACAGGGGGCGTTGTACTGAACACTGAAGCTTTCTTT	CASSLTGGVVLNTEAFF
-	many	TRBV6-1	TRBJ2-3	TGTGCCAGCAGTAGGGGTATCCCGGATACGCAGTATTTT	CASSRGIPDTQYF
-	many	TRBV6-5	TRBJ1-1	TGTGCCACCGACTCCAAGGAGACCCACACTGAAGCTTTCTTT	CATDSKETHTEAFF
-	few	TRBV6-2/TRBV6-3	TRBJ1-1	TGTGCCAGCAGTTACTCCGGGAGGACGGGAACTTTCTTT	CASSYSGRTGTFF
-	many	TRBV7-9	TRBJ2-5	TGTGCCAGCAGGGAACCGGGCTTCCAAGAGACCCAGTACTTC	CASREPGFQETQYF
TRBD1	many	TRBV2	TRBJ2-1	TGTGCCAGCATGAGAGGACAGGATATGTCAGATGAGCAGTTCTTC	CASMRGQDMSDEQFF
TRBD2	many	TRBV27	TRBJ2-2	TGTGCCAGCAGTTTGAGCGGGGGGCACACCGGGGAGCTGTTTTTT	CASSLSGGHTGELFF
-	many	TRBV5-4	TRBJ1-4	TGTGCCAGCAGCTTGGTAGACCAGGCAGGTGAAAAACTGTTTTTT	CASSLVDQAGEKLFF
-	many	TRBV4-1	TRBJ2-2	TGCGCCAGCAGCCCCGGAGGTGGTAGGGGGGCGAACACCGGGGAGCTGTTTTTT	CASSPGGGRGANTGELFF
TRBD1	few	TRBV11-1	TRBJ1-3	TGTGCCAGCAGCTGGGAATTCCGGGACAGGGAAGTTGCTGGAAACACCATATATTTT	CASSWEFRDREVAGNTIYF
TRBD2	few	TRBV14	TRBJ2-3	TGTGCCAGCAGCCAAGGGACTAGCGGACTTACAGATACGCAGTATTTT	CASSQGTSGLTDTQYF
-	-	TRBV11-2	TRBJ2-7	TGTGCCAGCAGCCATTCGACAGGCGACTACGAGCAGAACTTC	CASSHSTGDYEQNF
TRBD2	many	TRBV5-1	TRBJ2-1	TGCGCCAGCAGCTCGTCCCGACTAGCGGGGGGTTTCAATGAGCAGTTCTTC	CASSSSRLAGGFNEQFF
-	many	TRBV27	TRBJ2-5	TGTGCCAGCAGACCGGGGGCGACTGAGACCCAGTACTTC	CASRPGATETQYF
-	-	TRBV4-1	TRBJ2-1	TGCGCCAGCAGCCTTACGGACGGCCCCTACAATGAGCAGTTCTTC	CASSLTDGPYNEQFF
TRBD2	many	TRBV7-9	TRBJ2-3	TGTGCCAGCAACCCCGGGACTAGCAGCACAGATACGCAGTATTTT	CASNPGTSSTDTQYF
-	-	TRBV5-5	TRBJ1-6	TGTGCCAGCAGCTTGGGGTTCTCCTATAATTCACCCCTCCACTTT	CASSLGFSYNSPLHF
TRBD1	many	TRBV29-1	TRBJ2-7	TGCAGCGCTAGGACAGGCGGGTACGAGCAGTACTTC	CSARTGGYEQYF
TRBD1	many	TRBV6-2/TRBV6-3	TRBJ1-2	TGTGCCAGCAGCTACGAAACGTACGACAGGGGCGTCAAATTGGGCTACACCTTC	CASSYETYDRGVKLGYTF
TRBD2	few	TRBV12-3/TRBV12-4	TRBJ2-5	TGTGCCAGCAGTTTATCTAGCGGGACACAAGAGACCCAGTACTTC	CASSLSSGTQETQYF
TRBD2	many	TRBV4-3	TRBJ2-7	TGCGCCAGCAGCCACTTAGCGGGGCCAAGCTCCTACGAGCAGTACTTC	CASSHLAGPSSYEQYF
-	few	TRBV4-3	TRBJ2-7	TGCGCCAGCAGCCAGGACGGGGGGCGAATCTACGAGCAGTACTTC	CASSQDGGRIYEQYF
-	-	TRBV6-5	TRBJ1-2	TGTGCCAGCAGTTACTCGGCAGCGGGCTATGGCTACACCTTC	CASSYSAAGYGYTF
TRBD1	few	TRBV5-5	TRBJ2-5	TGTGCCAGCAGCTTGGACAGGGGTTTAAAGACCCAGTACTTC	CASSLDRGLKTQYF
TRBD1	few	TRBV6-2/TRBV6-3	TRBJ1-5	TGTGCCAGCAGCCGAGACAGGGGAAGTGTTCGTAATCAGCCCCAGCATTTT	CASSRDRGSVRNQPQHF
TRBD1	few	TRBV6-1	TRBJ1-1	TGTGCCAGCAGCCAATACCGGGACAGGGGGCATCTCACTGAAGCTTTCTTT	CASSQYRDRGHLTEAFF
TRBD1	many	TRBV29-1	TRBJ2-2	TGCAGCGTTGGGACGGACAGGTTAAACACCGGGGAGCTGTTTTTT	CSVGTDRLNTGELFF
-	many	TRBV20-1	TRBJ2-2	TGCAGTGCTAGAGATTACAATCCGAACACCGGGGAGCTGTTTTTT	CSARDYNPNTGELFF
TRBD1	many	TRBV20-1	TRBJ2-5	TGCAGTGCTAGTCGACTAACCCTGACAGGGGAGACCCAGTACTTC	CSASRLTLTGETQYF
-	many	TRBV4-1	TRBJ1-1	TGCGCCAGCAGCCAAGGGGGGCTTGGGGGCACTGAAGCTTTCTTT	CASSQGGLGGTEAFF
TRBD2	many	TRBV6-2/TRBV6-3	TRBJ2-3	TGTGCCAGCAGCCCGACTAGCGGGGATGGGACAGATACGCAGTATTTT	CASSPTSGDGTDTQYF
TRBD1	many	TRBV6-5	TRBJ1-2	TGTGCCAGCAGTTACTCAGGGACAGCATACTATGGCTACACCTTC	CASSYSGTAYYGYTF
TRBD1	few	TRBV27	TRBJ1-2	TGTGCCAGCAGACCCCTCCGGCAGGGGGCTTTGTATGGCTACACCTTC	CASRPLRQGALYGYTF
TRBD2	many	TRBV25-1	TRBJ2-1	TGTGCCAGCAGCGTCACTAGCGGGTTATACAATGAGCAGTTCTTC	CASSVTSGLYNEQFF
-	many	TRBV7-2	TRBJ2-6	TGTGCCAGCAGCTTAGGACCGTTCGGGGTCCTGACTTTC	CASSLGPFGVLTF
-	many	TRBV6-5	TRBJ1-5	TGTGCCAGCAGCACCCGCTACCCCAATCAGCCCCAGCATTTT	CASSTRYPNQPQHF
TRBD1	-	TRBV7-9	TRBJ1-1	TGTGCCAGCAGCTTGAGAACACAGGGGGAAGGTGAAGCTTTCTTT	CASSLRTQGEGEAFF
-	few	TRBV29-1	TRBJ2-7	TGCAGCGTTGTCTGGTTGCAGGGCTCCTACGAGCAGTACTTC	CSVVWLQGSYEQYF
-	many	TRBV20-1	TRBJ2-1	TGCAGTGCTAGAGATGGGGGGGGGCATGAGCAGTTCTTC	CSARDGGGHEQFF
-	-	TRBV4-1	TRBJ1-2	TGCGCCAGCAGCCAAGGCAACGGGGGATTCTATGGCTACACCTTC	CASSQGNGGFYGYTF
-	many	TRBV4-1	TRBJ1-1	TGCGCCAGCAGCCAAGTACAAGGCAACACTGAAGCTTTCTTT	CASSQVQGNTEAFF
-	many	TRBV4-3	TRBJ1-1	TGCGCCAGCAGCCAAGCCAAGTATGGCGGTGAAGCTTTCTTT	CASSQAKYGGEAFF
-	-	TRBV2	TRBJ2-1	TGTGCCAGCAGGCAGGGACTTTTCGAGCAAACTAACAATGAGCAGTTCTTC	CASRQGLFEQTNNEQFF
-	many	TRBV12-3/TRBV12-4	TRBJ2-2	TGTGCCAGCAGGAACCGGGAAACCACCCGGGAGCTGTTTTTT	CASRNRETTRELFF